Described below is a single T cell receptor beta chain sequence and its context. No antigen is known for it. No base-level quality is on record; no much larger clone is a single base apart. The cohort comprised 670 or so healthy bone marrow donors. At the time of sampling, all cohort members were nominally healthy, though unrecorded immune exposures were likely present. The donor was CMV seronegative and was included in the group of around 320 seronegative cohort members. A peripheral blood sample was collected from each donor, and TCR beta sequencing was performed on peripheral blood mononuclear cells. The Qiagen DNeasy Blood Extraction Kit was used to extract genomic DNA from the blood cell samples. The CDR3 contains 18 residues, cysteine and phenylalanine counted. Only the CDR3 portion is preserved as DNA: 54 bases, with reading frame beginning at the first base. This sample was included in a study of cytomegalovirus exposure and HLA in healthy donors (dated by TCRdb to the late 2010s). Background on the whole study: According to an earlier analysis of a few hundred of the donors, about 180 million T cells yielded over 100 million unique TCR beta sequences and about 280 Gb of sequence data. Roughly 310 gigabases of sequencing data and approximately 84 million unique TCR sequences were included in an early release covering about 600 HLA-typed donors. Among the approximately 400 genotyped donors, approximately 77% belonged to the genetic ancestry cluster associated with self-reported Caucasian donors. The study aimed to test whether cataloging public T cell receptors could reveal signatures of past pathogen exposure. Using immunosequencing, the study profiled T cell repertoires from 550 to 750 subjects and related those repertoires to cytomegalovirus serostatus. In addition to the first cohort of roughly 700 subjects, a separate validation cohort of 120 different subjects was used. To predict cytomegalovirus infection status, the study brought together high-throughput TCR immunosequencing, statistical association of individual TCRs with disease status, and machine learning. A later analysis re-analyzed previously published TCR beta repertoires from about 730 donors and added high-resolution HLA genotyping to study TCR occurrence patterns. In the later analysis, no new phenotypic data were used to find candidate immune exposures; instead, reliance was placed on TCR beta sequences and their occurrence across donors. An earlier analysis of roughly 600 of the donors used high-throughput TCR beta sequencing to judge whether each TCR beta V gene segment behaved as functional or pseudogenic. Alongside the repertoire data, information on donor age, sex, ethnicity and CMV serostatus was compiled. In a later genetic analysis, genome-wide SNP genotypes for 398 of the 666 donors were used, and that subset was treated as a discovery cohort. Every discovery cohort repertoire had been produced on one sequencing platform. HLA typing included class I and class II loci at four-digit resolution. Typing coverage varied by locus: roughly 629-640 donors for A, B, C, DRB1 and DQB1; roughly 520 for DQA1; approximately 570 for DPA1; approximately 470 for DPB1. Roughly 5 DR-DQ haplotypes were handled as single units for association and clustering, since linkage in the cohort was strong. On average, 235,054 unique TCR beta nucleotide sequences were sequenced per donor among 350 to 400 genotyped donors of the cohort, with 15% to 20% of those sequences being non-productive.

Libraries were built with the immunoSEQ multiplex PCR assay. A mixture of 60 forward primers for TCR Vbeta segments and 13 reverse primers for TCR Jbeta segments was used in the multiplex PCR. The CDR3 region of rearranged TCR beta genes was amplified from genomic DNA with a multiplex PCR assay. On the Illumina HiSeq System, the amplified TCR beta libraries were sequenced as 87-base-pair reads. The original pipeline was this. In a later analysis, tens of millions of unique TCR beta chains were counted across the 500 to 850 repertoires, and roughly 10 million of these chains were shared by at least two donors. Raw reads were error-corrected and collapsed into unique sequences with a nearest-neighbor algorithm that merged closely related sequences to remove PCR and sequencing errors. V, D and J gene segments were assigned by aligning CDR3 sequences to IMGT reference sequences. Each retained sequence needed at least a six-nucleotide match to both a V gene segment and a J gene segment. Rearrangements were called productive when the CDR3 lacked stop codons and stayed in frame with V and J; all others were non-productive. Following IMGT convention, CDR3 was defined as the stretch from the second conserved V-encoded cysteine to the conserved J-encoded phenylalanine. The earlier analysis of about 610 of the donors excluded sequences that lacked an unambiguous match to a single V gene segment. An earlier analysis of approximately 590 of the donors classified V segments as functional when productive rearrangements were above 56.7% and as segregating when the standard deviation between donors was above 5%. To diagnose cytomegalovirus status from the catalog of TCR beta chain sequences, a statistical classification framework was built. In a later analysis, TCR nucleotide sequences were compared against IMGT/GENE-DB human TR gene sequences so that V and J genes could be assigned. The TCRdist pipeline was used in a later analysis to assign CDR3 sequences and most-parsimonious VDJ recombination scenarios. A later analysis defined each TCR beta chain by its CDR3 amino acid sequence plus V-gene family, and excluded reads lacking a unique V-gene family. A later analysis removed 592 highly shared, low-generation-probability nucleotide sequences to deal with suspected cross-contamination and a sequencing artifact. For each public chain, a later analysis derived a clonal expansion index from normalized ranks of inferred template counts within each repertoire. In a later analysis, generation probabilities were computed using a VDJ recombination model fitted to out-of-frame rearrangements, and the results were checked against IGoR. A later analysis scored TCR-TCR, TCR-HLA and TCR-CMV co-occurrence with hypergeometric tests, applying a repertoire-size bias correction to TCR pairs. In a later analysis, false discovery rates were estimated by permuting HLA or CMV assignments 20 times. In a later analysis, co-occurring TCRs were grouped with DBSCAN, and TCRdist sequence similarity was added when clustering was performed within HLA-allele-positive subsets. Co-occurrence clustering excluded repertoires with fewer than 30,000 or more than 120,000 public chains, plus five with anomalous nucleotide sharing. What TCRdb holds here is the immuneACCESS table cut down to in-frame rearrangements. Part of the clones is not present; checked against another copy, under half of the missing clones reflect an unresolved V gene, and the others are unexplained. V, J and clone size reflect that table, while D and trimming were determined from the DNA. This sample is represented by about 130,000 clones; 81% of them were singletons. Around 0.7% of the sample comes from the top ten.

The study at large found these results: According to the authors, the approach could potentially be generalized to other disease states and immunological phenotypes. Linkage disequilibrium might explain the correlated functional status among segregating V segments, but an unknown experimental factor could not be excluded. In a later genetic analysis, a missense DCLRE1C variant was associated with V-gene and J-gene trimming of TCR beta chains, and the association was replicated in an independent cohort. Sequencing depth was assumed to be roughly uniform across donors in the presence/absence analyses, though that assumption may not hold. Compared with the roughly 670-donor mean, donors in an Asian-associated ancestry cluster had fewer N-insertions in productive TCRs, according to a later genetic analysis. CMV serostatus was the only immune exposure information available for the cohort. The cohort was sequenced for TCR beta chains only, and without alpha or paired-chain data the features that could be detected were limited. Broadly in line with IMGT annotations, most TCR beta V segments showed up in productive rearrangements about 87% or about 30% of the time in an earlier analysis of around 550 of the donors. Compared with equally common non-associated chains, HLA-associated TCR beta chains in a later analysis were more clonally expanded and had lower generation probabilities. Because HLA typing was unavailable for some donors at each locus, only the typed subset was used in association tests. In a later analysis, the rate of TCR association differed among HLA loci, with DRB1 alleles having the most associated TCRs and HLA-C alleles having the fewest. The classifier was reported to diagnose cytomegalovirus status with high specificity and sensitivity in both the original cohort and the validation cohort. In a later analysis, several top co-occurrence clusters were reported to appear linked to parvovirus B19, influenza, CMV and Epstein-Barr virus. In a later analysis, 16,951 TCR beta sequences were associated with specific HLA alleles at a false discovery rate of 0.05. Some IMGT-functional V segments, including TRBV6-2 and TRBV6-3, could not be distinguished by the 87-base-pair reads and were therefore excluded. A total of 150 to 200 TCR beta chains were listed by the study as associated with cytomegalovirus. Across donors, most TCR sequences were observed very rarely, whereas some public TCRs were present in many individuals. A few of the identified cytomegalovirus-associated TCR beta chains were confirmed in vitro to be specific for cytomegalovirus antigens. In a later analysis, most CMV-associated TCR beta chains were found to appear HLA-restricted, with HLA associations seemingly driven largely by CMV exposure. A further reported finding was that TCR beta sequences accurately predicted the HLA-A and HLA-B alleles for most subjects in the first cohort. A cluster of highly shared sequence variants was judged likely to represent a technical artifact of the sequencing pipeline. About 17 rarely observed V segments, including chromosome 9 orphons, were excluded from the earlier analysis of about 500 of the donors because counts were too low. When HLA alleles, especially DR and DQ, strongly co-occurred, attributing TCR associations to individual alleles was difficult.

The specimen sequenced was PBMCs. The rearranged chain carries TRBV7-5 and TRBJ1-1; the table gives TRBD1 as D, unverified against the DNA. TRBV7-5 is annotated as a pseudogene. The receptor's source is a man between 18 and 35 years old in good health and CMV-seronegative. The sequence in DNA is TGTGCCAGAAGCTTAGCCCCCCAGAACAAAACACTGAACACTGAAGCTTTCTTT. The encoded protein is CARSLAPQNKTLNTEAFF.